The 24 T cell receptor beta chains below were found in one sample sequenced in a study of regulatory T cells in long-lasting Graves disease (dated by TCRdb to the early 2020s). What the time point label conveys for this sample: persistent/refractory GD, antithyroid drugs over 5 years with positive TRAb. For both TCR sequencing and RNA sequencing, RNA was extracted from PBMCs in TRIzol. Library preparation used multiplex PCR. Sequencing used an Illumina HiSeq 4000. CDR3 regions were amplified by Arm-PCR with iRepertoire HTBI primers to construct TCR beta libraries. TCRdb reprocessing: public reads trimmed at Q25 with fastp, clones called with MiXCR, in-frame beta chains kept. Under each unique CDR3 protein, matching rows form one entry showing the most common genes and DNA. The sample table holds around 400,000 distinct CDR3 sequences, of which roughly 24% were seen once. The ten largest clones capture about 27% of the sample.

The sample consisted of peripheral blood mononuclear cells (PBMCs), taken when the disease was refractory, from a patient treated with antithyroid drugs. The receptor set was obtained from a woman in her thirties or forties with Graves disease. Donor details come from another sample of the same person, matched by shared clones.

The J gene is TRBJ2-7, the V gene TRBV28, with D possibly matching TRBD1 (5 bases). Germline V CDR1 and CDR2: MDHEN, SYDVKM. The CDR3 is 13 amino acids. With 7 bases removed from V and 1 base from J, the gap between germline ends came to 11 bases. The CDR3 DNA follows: TGTGCCAGCACTGGAGCAGGGTCCTACGAGCAGTACTTC. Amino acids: CASTGAGSYEQYF. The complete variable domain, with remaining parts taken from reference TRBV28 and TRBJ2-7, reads DVKVTQSSRYLVKRTGEKVFLECVQDMDHENMFWYRQDPGLGLRLIYFSYDVKMKEKGDIPEGYSVSREKKERFSLILESASTNQTSMYLCASTGAGSYEQYFGPGTRLTVT.

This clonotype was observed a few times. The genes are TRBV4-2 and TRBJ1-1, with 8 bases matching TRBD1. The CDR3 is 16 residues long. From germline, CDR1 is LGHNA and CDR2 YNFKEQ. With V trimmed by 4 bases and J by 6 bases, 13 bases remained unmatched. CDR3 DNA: TGTGCCAGCAGCCCACAAAATACAGGGGGACGTCCTGAAGCTTTCTTT. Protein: CASSPQNTGGRPEAFF.

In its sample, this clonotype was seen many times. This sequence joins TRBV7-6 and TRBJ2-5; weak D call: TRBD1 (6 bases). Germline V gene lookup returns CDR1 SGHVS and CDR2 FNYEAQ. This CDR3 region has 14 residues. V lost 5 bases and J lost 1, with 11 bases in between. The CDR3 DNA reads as TGTGCCAGCAGCCCCACGACAGGCCAAGAGACCCAGTACTTC. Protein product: CASSPTTGQETQYF.

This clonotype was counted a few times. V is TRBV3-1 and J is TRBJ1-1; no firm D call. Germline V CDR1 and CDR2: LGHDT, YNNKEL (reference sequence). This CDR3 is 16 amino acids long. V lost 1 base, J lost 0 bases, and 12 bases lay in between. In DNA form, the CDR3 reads TGTGCCAGCAGCCAAGCTCCGCAGGCCATGAACACTGAAGCTTTCTTT. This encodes CASSQAPQAMNTEAFF.

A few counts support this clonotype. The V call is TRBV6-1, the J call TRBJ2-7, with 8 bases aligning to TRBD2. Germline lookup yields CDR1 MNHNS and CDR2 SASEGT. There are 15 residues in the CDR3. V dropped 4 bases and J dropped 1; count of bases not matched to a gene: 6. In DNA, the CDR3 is TGTGCCAGCAGTGCCGCTAGCGGGCCTTCCTACGAGCAGTACTTC. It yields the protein CASSAASGPSYEQYF.

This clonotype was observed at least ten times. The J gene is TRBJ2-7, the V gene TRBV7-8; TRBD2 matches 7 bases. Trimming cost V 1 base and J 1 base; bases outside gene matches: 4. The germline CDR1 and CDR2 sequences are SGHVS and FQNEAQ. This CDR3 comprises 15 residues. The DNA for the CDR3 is TGTGCCAGCAGCTTAGAGCCTAGCGGTTCCTACGAGCAGTACTTC. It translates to CASSLEPSGSYEQYF.

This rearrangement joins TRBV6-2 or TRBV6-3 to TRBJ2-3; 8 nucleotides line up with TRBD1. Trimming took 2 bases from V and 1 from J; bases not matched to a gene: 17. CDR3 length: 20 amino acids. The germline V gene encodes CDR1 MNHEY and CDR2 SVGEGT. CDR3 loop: CASSYGTRGRRSVRTDTQYF. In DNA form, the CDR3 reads TGTGCCAGCAGTTACGGTACCAGGGGGCGCAGGAGCGTCCGCACAGATACGCAGTATTTT.

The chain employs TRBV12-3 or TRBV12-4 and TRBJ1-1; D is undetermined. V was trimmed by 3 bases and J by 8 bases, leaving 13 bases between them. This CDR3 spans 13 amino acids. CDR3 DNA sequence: TGTGCCAGCAGTTTTTGGGGAGGATACGAAGCTTTCTTT. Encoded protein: CASSFWGGYEAFF.

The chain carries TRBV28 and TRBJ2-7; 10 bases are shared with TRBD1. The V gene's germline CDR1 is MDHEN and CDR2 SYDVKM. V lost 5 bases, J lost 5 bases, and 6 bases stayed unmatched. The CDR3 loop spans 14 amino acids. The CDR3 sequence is CASSGGTGDHEQYF. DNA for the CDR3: TGTGCCAGCAGTGGCGGGACAGGGGACCACGAGCAGTACTTC.

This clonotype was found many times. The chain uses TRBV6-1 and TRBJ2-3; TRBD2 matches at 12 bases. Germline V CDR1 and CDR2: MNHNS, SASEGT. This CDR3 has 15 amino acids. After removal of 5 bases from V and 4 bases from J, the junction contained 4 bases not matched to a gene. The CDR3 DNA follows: TGTGCCAGCAGTCGGACTAGCGGGATCGCAGATACGCAGTATTTT. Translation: CASSRTSGIADTQYF.

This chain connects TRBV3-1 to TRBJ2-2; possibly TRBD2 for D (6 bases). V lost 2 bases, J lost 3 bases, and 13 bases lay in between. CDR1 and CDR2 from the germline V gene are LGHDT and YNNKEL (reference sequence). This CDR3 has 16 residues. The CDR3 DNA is TGTGCCAGCAGCCAACATGGGGGAGGCGACACCGGGGAGCTGTTTTTT. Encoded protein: CASSQHGGGDTGELFF.

In DNA, the CDR3 is TGTGCCAGCAGCGTGGGCCCTGGGACAGGGAATTCACCCCTCCACTTT. Protein: CASSVGPGTGNSPLHF. This chain uses TRBV9 with TRBJ1-6; 9 positions match TRBD1. The CDR3 is 16 amino acids. Germline V gene sequence: CDR1 SGDLS, CDR2 YYNGEE. Losses at the gene ends were 2 bases for V and 7 bases for J; bases not matched to a gene: 7. Variable domain in full (rest from reference TRBV9 and TRBJ1-6): DSGVTQTPKHLITATGQRVTLRCSPRSGDLSVYWYQQSLDQGLQFLIQYYNGEERAKGNILERFSAQQFPDLHSELNLSSLELGDSALYFCASSVGPGTGNSPLHFGNGTRLTVT.

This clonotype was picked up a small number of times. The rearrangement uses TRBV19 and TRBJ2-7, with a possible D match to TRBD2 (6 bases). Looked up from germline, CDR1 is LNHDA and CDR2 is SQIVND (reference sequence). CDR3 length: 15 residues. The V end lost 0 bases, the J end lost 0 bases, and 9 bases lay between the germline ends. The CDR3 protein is CASSIEGGSSYEQYF. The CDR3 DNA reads TGTGCCAGTAGTATAGAAGGAGGGAGCTCCTACGAGCAGTACTTC.

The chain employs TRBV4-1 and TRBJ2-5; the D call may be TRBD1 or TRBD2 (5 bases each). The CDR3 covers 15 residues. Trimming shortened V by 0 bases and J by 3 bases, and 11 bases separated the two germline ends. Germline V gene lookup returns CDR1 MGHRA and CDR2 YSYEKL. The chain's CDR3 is CASSQEGTLKETQYF. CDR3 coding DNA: TGCGCCAGCAGCCAAGAGGGGACGTTGAAAGAGACCCAGTACTTC.

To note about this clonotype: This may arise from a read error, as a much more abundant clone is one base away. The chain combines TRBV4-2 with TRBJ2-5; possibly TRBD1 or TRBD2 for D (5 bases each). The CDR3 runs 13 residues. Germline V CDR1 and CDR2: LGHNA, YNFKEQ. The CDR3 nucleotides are TGTGCCAGCGGCCAGAGGGGCCAAGAGACCCAGTACTTC. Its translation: CASGQRGQETQYF.

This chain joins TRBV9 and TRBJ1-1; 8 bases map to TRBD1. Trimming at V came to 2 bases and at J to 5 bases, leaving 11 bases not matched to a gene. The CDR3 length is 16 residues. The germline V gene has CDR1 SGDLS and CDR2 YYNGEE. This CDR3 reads CASSVSGGWADTEAFF. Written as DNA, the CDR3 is TGTGCCAGCAGCGTCTCAGGGGGCTGGGCTGATACTGAAGCTTTCTTT.

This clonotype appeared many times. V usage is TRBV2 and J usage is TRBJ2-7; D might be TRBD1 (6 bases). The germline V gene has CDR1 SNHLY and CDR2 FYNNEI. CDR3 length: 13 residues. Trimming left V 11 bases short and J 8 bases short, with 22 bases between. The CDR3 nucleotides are TGTGCCTCAGCGTTGGGGGCCGTACTCCAGCAGTACTTC. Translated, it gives CASALGAVLQQYF.

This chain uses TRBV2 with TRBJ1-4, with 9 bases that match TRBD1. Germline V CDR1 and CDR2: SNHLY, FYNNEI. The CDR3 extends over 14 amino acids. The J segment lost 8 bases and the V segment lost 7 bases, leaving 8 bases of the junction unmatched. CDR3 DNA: TGTGCCAGCAACCGGGACAGGGTCGGAGAAAAACTGTTTTTT. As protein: CASNRDRVGEKLFF.

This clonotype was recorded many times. Written as DNA, the CDR3 is TGTGCCAGCAGTCGGGACAGGGGGCGTAGGGCCTACGAGCAGTACTTC. Its translation: CASSRDRGRRAYEQYF. The chain is built from TRBV28 and TRBJ2-7; 12 bases align to TRBD1. V was clipped by 5 bases and J by 2 bases; unmatched bases: 7. The CDR3 covers 16 residues. CDR1 and CDR2 from the germline V gene are MDHEN and SYDVKM.

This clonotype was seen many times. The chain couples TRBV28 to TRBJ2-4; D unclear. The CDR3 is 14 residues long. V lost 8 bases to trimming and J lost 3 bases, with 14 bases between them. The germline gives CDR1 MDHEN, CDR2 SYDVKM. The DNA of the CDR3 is TGTGCCAGCTCGGCGTGGGAAGTCAAAAACATTCAGTACTTC. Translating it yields CASSAWEVKNIQYF.

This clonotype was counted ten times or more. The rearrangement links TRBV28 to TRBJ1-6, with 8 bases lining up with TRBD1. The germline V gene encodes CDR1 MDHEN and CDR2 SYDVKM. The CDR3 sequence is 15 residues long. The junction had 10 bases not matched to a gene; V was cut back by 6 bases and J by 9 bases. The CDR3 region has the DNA TGTGCCAGCAGCCCTTTCGACAGGGGCGTTTCACCCCTCCACTTT. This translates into CASSPFDRGVSPLHF.

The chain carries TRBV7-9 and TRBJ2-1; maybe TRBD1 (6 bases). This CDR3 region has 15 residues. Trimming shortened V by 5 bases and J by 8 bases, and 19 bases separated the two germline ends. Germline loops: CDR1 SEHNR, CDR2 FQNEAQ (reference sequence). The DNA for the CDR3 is TGTGCCAGCAGCCCCGGGACACCTGTGAGGGATGAGCAGTTCTTC. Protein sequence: CASSPGTPVRDEQFF.

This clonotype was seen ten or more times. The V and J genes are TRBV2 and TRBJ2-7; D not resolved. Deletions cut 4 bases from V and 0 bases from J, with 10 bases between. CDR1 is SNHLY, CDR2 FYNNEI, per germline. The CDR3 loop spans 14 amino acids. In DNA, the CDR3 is TGTGCCAGCAGTGCTCCCGGGTTCTCCTACGAGCAGTACTTC. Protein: CASSAPGFSYEQYF.

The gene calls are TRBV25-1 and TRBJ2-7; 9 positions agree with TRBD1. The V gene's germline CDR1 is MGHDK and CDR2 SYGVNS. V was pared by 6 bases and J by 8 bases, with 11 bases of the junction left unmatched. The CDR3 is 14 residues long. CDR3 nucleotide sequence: TGTGCCAGCAGCCCCGGGACAGGGCCCTATCAGCAGTACTTC. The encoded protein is CASSPGTGPYQQYF.